Below are 28 T cell receptor beta chains sequenced from a single sample in a study of cytomegalovirus exposure and HLA in healthy donors (dated by TCRdb to 2016 to 2017). The library relied on the immunoSEQ multiplex PCR assay. A mixture of 60 forward primers for TCR Vbeta segments and 13 reverse primers for TCR Jbeta segments was used in the multiplex PCR. TCRdb holds this immuneACCESS table with in-frame rearrangements only. Some clones are missing; in checked studies, unresolved V genes explain under half, and the rest has no known cause. The sample table shows some 95,000 clones, and around 80% are seen once. Around 7% of the sample lies in the top ten. Specimen: PBMCs. Receptors were obtained from a man under 40 in good health and CMV-seronegative.

The sample holds a few counts of this clone. The chain couples TRBV4-2 to TRBJ1-2; 7 bases fit TRBD1. The V and J ends lost 6 bases and 3 bases, in that order; junction bases with no gene match: 7. This CDR3 comprises 14 residues. The V gene's germline CDR1 is LGHNA and CDR2 YNFKEQ. The CDR3 reads CASSQTGTDYGYTF. In DNA, the CDR3 is TGTGCCAGCAGTCAAACCGGGACAGACTATGGCTACACCTTC.

The chain uses TRBV6-6 and TRBJ2-7, with no clear D. The CDR3 is 15 amino acids. V lost 7 bases to trimming and J lost 5 bases, with 21 bases between them. Looked up from germline, CDR1 is MNHNY and CDR2 is SVGAGI (reference sequence). Here the CDR3 reads CASTPTSPPGDEQYF. CDR3 bases: TGTGCCAGCACCCCCACCAGTCCACCCGGAGACGAGCAGTACTTC.

The chain is built from TRBV27 and TRBJ2-3, with a possible D match to TRBD2 (6 bases). V was shortened by 4 bases and J by 3 bases, with 23 bases between the two germline ends. Germline V gene data show CDR1 as MNHEY and CDR2 as SMNVEV (reference sequence). The length of the CDR3 is 18 residues. CDR3 region: CASSYFPRESLATDTQYF. CDR3 coding DNA: TGTGCCAGCAGTTACTTCCCCAGGGAGTCGCTAGCGACAGATACGCAGTATTTT.

This sequence joins TRBV5-1 and TRBJ2-7, with TRBD2 identical over 10 bases. V shed 4 bases, J shed 2 bases, and the junction held 6 bases outside the gene matches. The CDR3 contains 15 residues. The germline V gene encodes CDR1 SGHRS and CDR2 YFSETQ. The CDR3 is CASSRGLASPYEQYF. The CDR3, as DNA: TGCGCCAGCAGCCGGGGACTAGCGAGTCCCTACGAGCAGTACTTC.

This clone was detected only once. The chain carries TRBV18 and TRBJ2-3, with TRBD2 identical over 7 bases. With 6 bases clipped from V and 0 bases from J, the junction kept 9 bases outside the gene matches. Germline V lookup: CDR1 KGHSH, CDR2 LQKENI. The CDR3 runs 16 residues. DNA of the CDR3: TGTGCCAGCTCCCCTCCTAGCGGTACTAGCACAGATACGCAGTATTTT. Translated: CASSPPSGTSTDTQYF.

This sequence joins TRBV7-9 and TRBJ2-2; D gene uncertain. The CDR3 runs 16 residues. The germline CDR1 and CDR2 sequences are SEHNR and FQNEAQ (reference sequence). V was shortened by 1 base and J by 3 bases, with 12 bases between the two germline ends. Here the CDR3 reads CASSLVRWSDTGELFF. Here the CDR3 DNA reads TGTGCCAGCAGCTTAGTCCGTTGGTCGGACACCGGGGAGCTGTTTTTT.

The V and J genes are TRBV10-2 and TRBJ1-1, with D uncertain. The length of the CDR3 is 13 residues. Germline V gene lookup returns CDR1 WSHSY and CDR2 SAAADI. V was clipped by 0 bases and J by 1 base, with 3 bases between them. The CDR3 DNA follows: TGCGCCAGCAGTGAGTCCAAGAACACTGAAGCTTTCTTT. Translation gives CASSESKNTEAFF.

This clone is a singleton in its sample. The chain is built from TRBV15 and TRBJ1-1; D is perhaps TRBD1 (6 bases). Germline V gene data show CDR1 as LNHNV and CDR2 as YYDKDF (reference sequence). The CDR3 loop spans 13 amino acids. Trimming took off 1 base at V and 7 bases at J, with 10 bases between the two ends. Here the CDR3 DNA reads TGTGCCACCAGCAGAGTATACAGGGATGAAGCTTTCTTT. It codes for CATSRVYRDEAFF.

This sequence joins TRBV6-8 and TRBJ2-7, with 8 bases that match TRBD2. This CDR3 is 15 amino acids long. J lost 6 bases, V lost 2 bases, and 9 bases had no gene match. In germline, CDR1 is MNHGY, CDR2 SAAAGT. This CDR3 reads CASSYETSEFLEQYF. CDR3 DNA sequence: TGTGCCAGCAGTTACGAGACTAGCGAGTTTCTCGAGCAGTACTTC.

This clone is judged medium-sized. The rearrangement links TRBV6-5 to TRBJ2-6; D is unresolved. CDR1 is MNHEY, CDR2 SVGAGI, per germline. V lost 7 bases, J lost 0 bases, and 7 bases lay in between. The CDR3 is 14 amino acids. The CDR3 DNA follows: TGTGCCAGCACCTTCCTCTCTGGGGCCAACGTCCTGACTTTC. Protein: CASTFLSGANVLTF.

The chain combines TRBV10-1 with TRBJ2-5, with 8 bases that match TRBD1. V lost 8 bases, J lost 3 bases, and 5 bases stayed unmatched. CDR3 length: 13 amino acids. CDR1 is WNHNN, CDR2 SYGVQD, per germline (reference sequence). Here the CDR3 DNA reads TGCGCCAGCCCTCAGACAGGGGAAGAGACCCAGTACTTC. Protein: CASPQTGEETQYF.

J is TRBJ2-3 and V is TRBV2, with 10 nucleotides matching TRBD2. CDR1 and CDR2 from the germline V gene are SNHLY and FYNNEI. The junction had 2 bases not matched to a gene; V was cut back by 1 base and J by 4 bases. CDR3 length equals 15 residues. The CDR3 here is CASSEGLAGADTQYF. CDR3 in DNA: TGTGCCAGCAGTGAAGGCCTAGCGGGAGCAGATACGCAGTATTTT.

The rearrangement joins TRBV5-1 to TRBJ2-7, with 11 positions matching TRBD1. The V segment lost 4 bases and the J segment 2 bases; nucleotides outside the gene matches: 14. The CDR3 loop spans 18 amino acids. Germline assignment: CDR1 SGHRS and CDR2 YFSETQ. The CDR3 region is CASSIRDRGELGAYEQYF. The CDR3 nucleotides read TGCGCCAGCAGCATCCGGGACAGGGGGGAATTAGGGGCCTACGAGCAGTACTTC.

This sequence joins TRBV20-1 and TRBJ2-7; 7 nucleotides line up with TRBD1. Germline values: CDR1 DFQATT, CDR2 SNEGSKA (reference sequence). After removal of 6 bases from V and 4 bases from J, the junction contained 3 bases not matched to a gene. This CDR3 is built from 11 residues. The CDR3 is CSARDSYEQYF. CDR3 sequence (DNA): TGCAGTGCCAGGGACAGTTACGAGCAGTACTTC.

This sequence joins TRBV29-1 and TRBJ1-2; D ambiguous. V shed 0 bases and J shed 5 bases, with 13 bases lying between them. The CDR3 has 14 amino acids. Germline lookup yields CDR1 SQVTM and CDR2 ANQGSEA. This CDR3 is CSVEDRMGLYGYTF. In DNA, the CDR3 is TGCAGCGTTGAAGACCGAATGGGCTTATATGGCTACACCTTC.

V and J are TRBV11-2 and TRBJ2-3, with 8 positions matching TRBD2. The CDR3 sequence is 16 residues long. The V and J ends lost 4 bases and 0 bases, in that order; junction bases with no gene match: 6. The V gene's germline CDR1 is SGHAT and CDR2 FQNNGV. The CDR3 bases are TGTGCCAGCAGCTCCGGGGGGGGATCTAGCACAGATACGCAGTATTTT. Protein: CASSSGGGSSTDTQYF.

This chain connects TRBV29-1 to TRBJ1-1, with unresolved D. Germline V CDR1 and CDR2: SQVTM, ANQGSEA. Between the trimmed V and J ends, which lost 4 bases and 6 bases, there was a span of 15 bases. The CDR3 is 13 amino acids. CDR3 sequence: CSVGPQLGAEAFF. The CDR3 nucleotides are TGCAGCGTTGGTCCCCAGCTCGGGGCTGAAGCTTTCTTT.

The rearrangement links TRBV15 to TRBJ2-5; 9 nucleotides align to TRBD2. The CDR3 sequence is 15 residues long. CDR1 and CDR2 from the germline V gene are LNHNV and YYDKDF (reference sequence). V shed 0 bases and J 5 bases; nucleotides not matched to a gene: 4. The CDR3 DNA reads TGTGCCACCAGCAGAGATGCGGGAGGGAGCGAGACCCAGTACTTC. It specifies CATSRDAGGSETQYF.

The chain recombines TRBV10-1 with TRBJ2-3; a possible D gene is TRBD1 (6 bases). Per the germline V gene, CDR1 is WNHNN and CDR2 is SYGVQD (reference sequence). The CDR3 covers 14 residues. Trimming pared 3 bases from V and 0 bases from J, leaving 7 bases between. The CDR3 DNA is TGCGCCAGCAGTGAAGGACAGAGCACAGATACGCAGTATTTT. This translates into CASSEGQSTDTQYF.

The J gene is TRBJ1-6, the V gene TRBV28, with D possibly TRBD1 on 5 matching bases. The CDR3 is 15 residues long. Trimming shortened V by 2 bases and J by 8 bases, and 13 bases separated the two germline ends. Germline V CDR1 and CDR2: MDHEN, SYDVKM. CDR3 sequence (DNA): TGTGCCAGCAGTTTAGAGCAGGGTTTTGATTCACCCCTCCACTTT. Its translation is CASSLEQGFDSPLHF. The full variable domain, completed using reference TRBV28 and TRBJ1-6, is DVKVTQSSRYLVKRTGEKVFLECVQDMDHENMFWYRQDPGLGLRLIYFSYDVKMKEKGDIPEGYSVSREKKERFSLILESASTNQTSMYLCASSLEQGFDSPLHFGNGTRLTVT.

The rearrangement links TRBV5-1 to TRBJ1-2, with 7 bases matching TRBD1. The CDR3 length is 15 residues. V trimming: 4 bases; J trimming: 4 bases; junction bases outside the gene matches: 10. CDR1 SGHRS and CDR2 YFSETQ come from the germline V gene. The CDR3 sequence: CASSKGQLTTYGYTF. The CDR3 DNA follows: TGCGCCAGCAGCAAGGGACAGTTGACTACCTATGGCTACACCTTC.

The chain employs TRBV10-2 and TRBJ2-2; 7 nucleotides line up with TRBD2. Germline CDR1 reads WSHSY; CDR2 reads SAAADI. The ends lost 8 bases at V and 3 bases at J; junction bases unmatched: 9. The CDR3 totals 15 residues. This CDR3 is CASGSGLDYTGELFF. The CDR3 DNA reads TGCGCCAGCGGCTCCGGACTAGATTACACCGGGGAGCTGTTTTTT.

The V call is TRBV25-1, the J call TRBJ2-3, with a tentative D call TRBD2 (6 bases). Looked up from germline, CDR1 is MGHDK and CDR2 is SYGVNS. There are 15 residues in the CDR3. V lost 2 bases and J 0 bases, leaving 9 bases between the germline ends. Written as DNA, the CDR3 is TGTGCCAGCAGTGAACGGGGGAATAGCACAGATACGCAGTATTTT. Protein product: CASSERGNSTDTQYF.

This sequence joins TRBV27 and TRBJ1-1, with 7 bases lining up with TRBD1. CDR3 length: 15 amino acids. Germline V lookup: CDR1 MNHEY, CDR2 SMNVEV (reference sequence). The V and J ends lost 0 bases and 4 bases, in that order; junction bases with no gene match: 5. In DNA form, the CDR3 reads TGTGCCAGCAGTTTATCGTTAGACAGGGCCACTGAAGCTTTCTTT. It translates to CASSLSLDRATEAFF.

The chain joins TRBV7-9 to TRBJ1-3, with a possible D match to TRBD1 (6 bases). V lost 6 bases and J lost 4, with 7 bases in between. Per the germline V gene, CDR1 is SEHNR and CDR2 is FQNEAQ (reference sequence). The CDR3 runs 12 residues. CDR3 amino acids: CASSTGGNTIYF. In DNA, the CDR3 is TGTGCCAGCAGTACAGGGGGAAACACCATATATTTT.

The chain is built from TRBV5-6 and TRBJ1-1; no firm D call. The CDR3 consists of 16 residues. V lost 0 bases and J 2 bases, leaving 14 bases between the germline ends. Per the germline V gene, CDR1 is SGHDT and CDR2 is YYEEEE. The CDR3 loop reads CASSLGRGIVNTEAFF. CDR3 bases: TGTGCCAGCAGCTTGGGGAGAGGGATAGTCAACACTGAAGCTTTCTTT.

The CDR3 DNA reads as TGTGCCAGCAGTTTATCTATGACTAGCAGCTACGAGCAGTACTTC. Amino acid sequence: CASSLSMTSSYEQYF. The chain couples TRBV27 to TRBJ2-7, with 7 bases identical to TRBD2. The ends lost 0 bases at V and 3 bases at J; junction bases unmatched: 5. The germline gives CDR1 MNHEY, CDR2 SMNVEV (reference sequence). The CDR3 has 15 amino acids.

The V call is TRBV5-1, the J call TRBJ1-1; 12 positions match TRBD1. The CDR3 length is 15 residues. V shed 0 bases and J 8 bases; nucleotides not matched to a gene: 5. The germline V gene encodes CDR1 SGHRS and CDR2 YFSETQ. The CDR3 DNA is TGCGCCAGCAGCTTGGCCGGGACAGGGGGCGAGGAAGCTTTCTTT. It yields the protein CASSLAGTGGEEAFF.